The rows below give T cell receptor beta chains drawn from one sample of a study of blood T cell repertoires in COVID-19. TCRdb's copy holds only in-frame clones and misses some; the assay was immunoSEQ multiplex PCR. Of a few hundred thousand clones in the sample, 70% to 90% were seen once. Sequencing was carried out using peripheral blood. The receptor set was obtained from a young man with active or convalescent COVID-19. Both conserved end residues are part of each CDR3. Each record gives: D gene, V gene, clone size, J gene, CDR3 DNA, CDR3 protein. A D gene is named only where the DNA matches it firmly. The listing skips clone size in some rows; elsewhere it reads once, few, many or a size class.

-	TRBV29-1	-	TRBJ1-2	TGCAGCGTAGGGACACCGTATGGCTACACCTTC	CSVGTPYGYTF
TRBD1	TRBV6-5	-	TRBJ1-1	TGTGCCAGCAGTAGGACAGGGAGAAGGAACACTGAAGCTTTCTTT	CASSRTGRRNTEAFF
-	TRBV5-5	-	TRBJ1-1	TGTGCCAGCAGCTTGGTGGAGGTAAACACTGAAGCTTTCTTT	CASSLVEVNTEAFF
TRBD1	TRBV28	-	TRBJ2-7	TGTGCCAGCAGTTTACGTGGGGACAGGACCTACGAGCAGTACTTC	CASSLRGDRTYEQYF
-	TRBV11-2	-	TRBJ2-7	TGTGCCAACTACCTCGGCAGCTACGAGCAGTACTTC	CANYLGSYEQYF
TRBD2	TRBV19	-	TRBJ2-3	TGTGCCAGTAGCCTAGTAGGACTAGCGGGGATCACAGATACGCAGTATTTT	CASSLVGLAGITDTQYF
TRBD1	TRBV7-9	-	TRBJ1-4	TGTGCCAGCAGCCCCCGGGACAGGTCTAATGAAAAACTGTTTTTT	CASSPRDRSNEKLFF
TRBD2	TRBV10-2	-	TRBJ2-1	TGCGCCAGCAGTGATATGGGACTAGCGGGGGGTGAGCAGTTCTTC	CASSDMGLAGGEQFF
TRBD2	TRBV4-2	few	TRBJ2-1	TGTGCCAGCAGCCAGACCTTCGGGGGGGCCAATGAGCAGTTCTTC	CASSQTFGGANEQFF
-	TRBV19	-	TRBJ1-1	TGTGCCAGTAGCGACAATACTGAAGCTTTCTTT	CASSDNTEAFF
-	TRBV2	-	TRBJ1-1	TGTGCCAGCACGTGGAGTGAGACTGAAGCTTTCTTT	CASTWSETEAFF